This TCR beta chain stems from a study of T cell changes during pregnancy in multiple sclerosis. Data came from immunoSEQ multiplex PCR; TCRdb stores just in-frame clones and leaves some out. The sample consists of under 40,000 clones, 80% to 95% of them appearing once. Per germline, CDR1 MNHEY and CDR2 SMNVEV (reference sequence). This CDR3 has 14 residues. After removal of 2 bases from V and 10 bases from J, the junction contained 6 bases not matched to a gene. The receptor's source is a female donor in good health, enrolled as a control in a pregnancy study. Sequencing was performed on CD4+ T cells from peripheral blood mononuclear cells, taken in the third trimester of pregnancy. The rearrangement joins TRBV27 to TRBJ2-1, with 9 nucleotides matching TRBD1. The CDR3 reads CASSLSDRGKEQFF. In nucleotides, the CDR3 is TGTGCCAGCAGTTTAAGCGACAGGGGGAAGGAGCAGTTCTTC.